This T cell receptor (beta chain) was recovered during a study of CD8+ T cells in alopecia areata. As for the study in general: Oral tofacitinib (5 to 10 mg twice daily) was administered to treated patients.

V lost 4 bases to trimming and J lost 4 bases, with 7 bases between them. CDR1 and CDR2 from the germline V gene are GTSNPN and SVGIG (reference sequence). The CDR3 loop spans 11 amino acids. Peripheral blood and lesional scalp punch biopsies were taken from alopecia areata patients. Study-wide results and caveats: TCR sharing was clearer in mice than between patients, perhaps partly owing to patient HLA diversity. In lesional scalp, particularly from alopecia totalis/universalis, clonality was higher than in normal scalp.

Concerning this clone: Its specificity is unknown.

Investigators isolated RNA and reverse transcribed it into cDNA to act as the sequencing template. Assay: immunoSEQ multiplex PCR; the TCRdb copy retains only in-frame clones and omits some. The repertoire consists of 130,000 to 150,000 clones, with about 51% occurring once and the leading ten covering approximately 0.99%. This TCR was recovered from a human donor with alopecia areata. V and J are TRBV30 and TRBJ1-1; D is ambiguous. The sample in question was CD4+ T cells sorted from blood, obtained at week 0. The CDR3 is CAWNSFTEAFF. In DNA, the CDR3 is TGTGCCTGGAACAGTTTCACTGAAGCTTTCTTT.